The rows below give T cell receptor beta chains drawn from one sample of a study of blood T cells in healthy people across ages. TCRdb processed the 5' RACE reads anew with MiXCR; each CDR3 protein has one entry. The data show approximately 1.5 million distinct CDR3 sequences, roughly two fifths seen once. Material for sequencing was blood. The receptors shown here come from a woman aged 18-29 years in good health. The CDR3 runs from the conserved cysteine through the conserved F or W. D genes are given only for firm matches. The size of a clone is reported for some rows only, either as once, few or many, or as a class for expanded clones.

D: .; J: TRBJ2-1; length: 13; V: TRBV7-3; size: .; CDR3: CASSLTMADEQFF; DNA: TGTGCCAGCAGCTTAACCATGGCGGATGAGCAGTTCTTC
D: TRBD1; J: TRBJ1-1; length: 14; V: TRBV18; size: many; CDR3: CASSPTGTDTEAFF; DNA: TGTGCCAGCTCACCGACAGGGACGGACACTGAAGCTTTCTTT
D: .; J: TRBJ1-2; length: 13; V: TRBV30; size: few; CDR3: CAWSPLGLDGYTF; DNA: TGTGCCTGGAGTCCCCTTGGCTTGGATGGCTACACCTTC
D: TRBD1; J: TRBJ2-5; length: 15; V: TRBV5-1; size: many; CDR3: CASRLIRGQQETQYF; DNA: TGCGCCAGCAGATTAATCCGGGGACAGCAAGAGACCCAGTACTTC
D: .; J: TRBJ2-1; length: 13; V: TRBV4-1; size: .; CDR3: CASSQGTALEQFF; DNA: TGCGCCAGCAGCCAAGGGACAGCCCTGGAGCAGTTCTTC
D: .; J: TRBJ1-2; length: 13; V: TRBV29-1; size: few; CDR3: CSVEGSSNYGYTF; DNA: TGCAGCGTTGAAGGTAGCAGTAACTATGGCTACACCTTC
D: .; J: TRBJ2-1; length: 14; V: TRBV7-6; size: many; CDR3: CASSLVGDYNEQFF; DNA: TGTGCCAGCAGCTTAGTGGGGGATTACAATGAGCAGTTCTTC
D: .; J: TRBJ2-1; length: 13; V: TRBV7-9; size: .; CDR3: CASSWVGGNEQFF; DNA: TGTGCCAGCAGCTGGGTCGGCGGGAATGAGCAGTTCTTC
D: TRBD2; J: TRBJ2-1; length: 15; V: TRBV12-3/TRBV12-4; size: many; CDR3: CASSSSGSRYNEQFF; DNA: TGTGCCAGCAGTTCTAGCGGGAGTAGGTACAATGAGCAGTTCTTC
D: .; J: TRBJ1-5; length: 14; V: TRBV20-1; size: few; CDR3: CSAEDTGLDQPQHF; DNA: TGCAGTGCTGAGGACACGGGTCTGGATCAGCCCCAGCATTTT
D: .; J: TRBJ1-3; length: 16; V: TRBV9; size: few; CDR3: CASSVGYPYSGNTIYF; DNA: TGTGCCAGCAGCGTAGGGTACCCCTACTCTGGAAACACCATATATTTT
D: .; J: TRBJ1-2; length: 12; V: TRBV20-1; size: .; CDR3: CSARDRDNGYTF; DNA: TGCAGTGCTAGAGATCGCGACAATGGCTACACCTTC
D: .; J: TRBJ2-7; length: 13; V: TRBV10-3; size: .; CDR3: CAIRGGTQNEQYF; DNA: TGTGCCATCAGAGGAGGCACCCAAAACGAGCAGTACTTC
D: .; J: TRBJ2-3; length: 15; V: TRBV5-1; size: .; CDR3: CASSLLIASGDTQYF; DNA: TGCGCCAGCAGCCTCCTAATTGCGTCGGGGGATACGCAGTATTTT
D: .; J: TRBJ1-2; length: 11; V: TRBV20-1; size: .; CDR3: CSASDGNGYTF; DNA: TGCAGTGCTAGCGATGGAAATGGCTACACCTTC
D: .; J: TRBJ2-1; length: 15; V: TRBV27; size: .; CDR3: CASSYEGRGKGEQFF; DNA: TGTGCCAGCAGTTATGAGGGAAGGGGAAAGGGGGAGCAGTTCTTC
D: .; J: TRBJ1-1; length: 13; V: TRBV7-2; size: .; CDR3: CASKITRGTEAFF; DNA: TGTGCCAGCAAAATTACCAGGGGCACTGAAGCTTTCTTT
D: .; J: TRBJ2-7; length: 15; V: TRBV28; size: few; CDR3: CASSFVGLSSYEQYF; DNA: TGTGCCAGCAGTTTTGTGGGCCTTAGCTCCTACGAGCAGTACTTC
D: .; J: TRBJ2-7; length: 13; V: TRBV28; size: many; CDR3: CASSLWGSGEQYF; DNA: TGTGCCAGCAGCCTGTGGGGGAGTGGCGAGCAGTACTTC
D: TRBD1; J: TRBJ2-1; length: 15; V: TRBV20-1; size: few; CDR3: CSAREGTGSYNEQFF; DNA: TGCAGTGCTAGAGAAGGGACAGGGAGCTACAATGAGCAGTTCTTC
D: .; J: TRBJ2-7; length: 14; V: TRBV28; size: .; CDR3: CASSLLLAAGEQYF; DNA: TGTGCCAGCAGTTTGCTATTAGCCGCCGGCGAGCAGTACTTC
D: TRBD2; J: TRBJ2-7; length: 15; V: TRBV6-5; size: many; CDR3: CASSYSPSGSYEQYF; DNA: TGTGCCAGCAGTTACTCCCCTAGCGGGAGTTACGAGCAGTACTTC
D: TRBD2; J: TRBJ2-2; length: 15; V: TRBV7-8; size: few; CDR3: CASSRSGTNTGELFF; DNA: TGTGCCAGCAGCCGTAGCGGGACGAACACCGGGGAGCTGTTTTTT
D: TRBD2; J: TRBJ2-1; length: 16; V: TRBV5-1; size: few; CDR3: CASSWGSGSGNNEQFF; DNA: TGCGCCAGCAGCTGGGGTAGCGGGAGCGGGAACAATGAGCAGTTCTTC
D: .; J: TRBJ1-2; length: 18; V: TRBV4-2; size: .; CDR3: CASSRGGAGKGINYGYTF; DNA: TGTGCCAGCAGCCGCGGGGGAGCAGGGAAGGGGATTAACTATGGCTACACCTTC
D: .; J: TRBJ1-2; length: 13; V: TRBV12-3/TRBV12-4; size: few; CDR3: CASSWGQVYGYTF; DNA: TGTGCCAGCAGTTGGGGGCAGGTTTATGGCTACACCTTC
D: TRBD1; J: TRBJ1-1; length: 14; V: TRBV6-2/TRBV6-3; size: .; CDR3: CASSYWGNRGEAFF; DNA: TGTGCCAGCAGTTACTGGGGGAACAGGGGCGAAGCTTTCTTT
D: .; J: TRBJ2-7; length: 14; V: TRBV5-1; size: few; CDR3: CASSLVQYSYEQYF; DNA: TGCGCCAGCAGCTTGGTACAGTACTCCTACGAGCAGTACTTC
D: TRBD2; J: TRBJ2-1; length: 14; V: TRBV3-1; size: .; CDR3: CASRLAGAVNEQFF; DNA: TGTGCCAGCCGACTAGCGGGAGCTGTAAATGAGCAGTTCTTC
D: .; J: TRBJ2-5; length: 13; V: TRBV28; size: .; CDR3: CATEGRSGETQYF; DNA: TGTGCCACGGAGGGCCGGTCGGGGGAGACCCAGTACTTC
D: .; J: TRBJ2-1; length: 13; V: TRBV5-5; size: .; CDR3: CASSLSLDNEQFF; DNA: TGTGCCAGCAGCTTGTCACTAGACAATGAGCAGTTCTTC
D: .; J: TRBJ2-3; length: 16; V: TRBV28; size: few; CDR3: CASTHARGPQRNTQYF; DNA: TGTGCCAGCACTCATGCCCGGGGCCCTCAGCGAAATACGCAGTATTTT
D: .; J: TRBJ2-3; length: 13; V: TRBV25-1; size: .; CDR3: CASIHRGTDTQYF; DNA: TGTGCCAGCATCCATCGTGGGACAGATACGCAGTATTTT
D: .; J: TRBJ2-1; length: 15; V: TRBV20-1; size: .; CDR3: CSATVVGGSRNEQFF; DNA: TGCAGTGCCACAGTCGTCGGGGGCTCGAGGAATGAGCAGTTCTTC
D: TRBD2; J: TRBJ2-7; length: 15; V: TRBV7-2; size: .; CDR3: CASRDAGGTRTQQYF; DNA: TGTGCCAGCAGGGACGCGGGGGGAACTCGTACGCAGCAGTACTTC
D: TRBD2; J: TRBJ2-3; length: 15; V: TRBV20-1; size: many; CDR3: CSASGLAGRTDTQYF; DNA: TGCAGTGCCAGTGGACTAGCGGGGCGCACAGATACGCAGTATTTT
D: TRBD2; J: TRBJ2-1; length: 14; V: TRBV20-1; size: .; CDR3: CSAGLAGHYNEQFF; DNA: TGCAGTGCTGGGCTAGCGGGGCATTACAATGAGCAGTTCTTC
D: TRBD2; J: TRBJ2-5; length: 13; V: TRBV7-2; size: .; CDR3: CASSLSGINEQYF; DNA: TGTGCCAGCAGCTTAAGCGGGATAAATGAGCAGTACTTC
D: TRBD2; J: TRBJ2-3; length: 15; V: TRBV5-1; size: .; CDR3: CASRPGTSGTDTQYF; DNA: TGCGCCAGCAGACCCGGGACTAGCGGCACAGATACGCAGTATTTT
D: .; J: TRBJ1-5; length: 15; V: TRBV27; size: few; CDR3: CASTPREGSNQPQHF; DNA: TGTGCCAGCACCCCTAGGGAAGGTAGCAATCAGCCCCAGCATTTT
D: .; J: TRBJ2-6; length: 16; V: TRBV4-2; size: few; CDR3: CASSPRETSGANVLTF; DNA: TGTGCCAGCAGCCCCCGGGAGACTTCTGGGGCCAACGTCCTGACTTTC
D: .; J: TRBJ1-1; length: 15; V: TRBV5-1; size: few; CDR3: CASSLGDLPNTEAFF; DNA: TGCGCCAGCAGCTTGGGGGACTTACCGAACACTGAAGCTTTCTTT
D: .; J: TRBJ2-3; length: 12; V: TRBV11-2; size: .; CDR3: CVSNRATDTQYF; DNA: TGTGTCAGCAACAGGGCCACAGATACGCAGTATTTT
D: .; J: TRBJ2-3; length: 15; V: TRBV7-2; size: .; CDR3: CASSLSPRKPDTQYF; DNA: TGTGCCAGCAGCTTAAGTCCCAGGAAGCCAGATACGCAGTATTTT
D: TRBD2; J: TRBJ2-5; length: 15; V: TRBV28; size: few; CDR3: CASSHGLAGEETQYF; DNA: TGTGCCAGCAGTCACGGACTAGCGGGAGAAGAGACCCAGTACTTC
D: .; J: TRBJ1-2; length: 14; V: TRBV5-1; size: .; CDR3: CASSLDGQPYGYTF; DNA: TGCGCCAGCAGCTTGGATGGACAGCCTTATGGCTACACCTTC
D: .; J: TRBJ2-1; length: 14; V: TRBV7-8; size: .; CDR3: CASSPHRNYNEQFF; DNA: TGTGCCAGCAGCCCGCACCGAAACTACAATGAGCAGTTCTTC
D: .; J: TRBJ2-3; length: 14; V: TRBV12-3/TRBV12-4; size: few; CDR3: CASTLTVSTDTQYF; DNA: TGTGCCAGCACTTTGACAGTAAGCACAGATACGCAGTATTTT
D: .; J: TRBJ1-1; length: 11; V: TRBV12-3/TRBV12-4; size: .; CDR3: CASSPGGEAFF; DNA: TGTGCCAGCAGCCCCGGGGGGGAAGCTTTCTTT
D: TRBD2; J: TRBJ2-3; length: 16; V: TRBV2; size: few; CDR3: CASSGGLAETTDTQYF; DNA: TGTGCCAGCAGTGGTGGCCTAGCGGAGACCACAGATACGCAGTATTTT
D: .; J: TRBJ1-4; length: 19; V: TRBV7-2; size: .; CDR3: CASSPPEAILRFGGEKLFF; DNA: TGTGCCAGCAGCCCCCCCGAAGCCATACTTCGGTTCGGAGGTGAAAAACTGTTTTTT
D: .; J: TRBJ1-2; length: 14; V: TRBV30; size: few; CDR3: CAWSSRRAVYGYTF; DNA: TGTGCCTGGAGTAGCCGCCGGGCCGTCTATGGCTACACCTTC
D: .; J: TRBJ2-1; length: 12; V: TRBV6-2/TRBV6-3; size: .; CDR3: CASREYFNEQFF; DNA: TGTGCCAGCAGGGAATACTTCAATGAGCAGTTCTTC
D: TRBD2; J: TRBJ2-3; length: 17; V: TRBV10-2; size: few; CDR3: CASSGLAGESNTDTQYF; DNA: TGCGCCAGCAGTGGGCTAGCGGGAGAGTCTAACACAGATACGCAGTATTTT
D: .; J: TRBJ2-3; length: 14; V: TRBV7-2; size: few; CDR3: CASSLNDPSGTQYF; DNA: TGTGCCAGCAGCTTAAACGATCCCTCTGGCACGCAGTATTTT
D: .; J: TRBJ2-5; length: 15; V: TRBV7-8; size: .; CDR3: CAGSLAGTVNNEQYF; DNA: TGTGCCGGCAGCTTAGCGGGGACAGTAAACAATGAGCAGTACTTC
D: TRBD1; J: TRBJ2-4; length: 19; V: TRBV18; size: .; CDR3: CASSPISSGTGTAKNIQYF; DNA: TGTGCCAGCTCGCCTATCTCTTCCGGGACAGGGACAGCCAAAAACATTCAGTACTTC